The clone carrying this TCR beta chain was seen a handful of times. Its antigen is undetermined. The data stem from a study of T cell repertoires in cytomegalovirus infection. Overall study context: It was the public TCR beta signatures that indicated both CMV infection and matching HLA type.

CDR1 and CDR2 from the germline V gene are LGHDT and YNNKEL (reference sequence). The CDR3 covers 18 residues. The V end lost 0 bases, the J end lost 4 bases, and 20 bases lay between the germline ends. Study-wide results and caveats: In two of eight donors, the top clonotype was HLA-C-restricted CMV-specific. CMV carriers with the relevant HLA were identified by cumulative public TCR beta family frequency.

TCRdb passed the reads through MiXCR, listing each CDR3 protein once. The sample has around 530,000 distinct CDR3 sequences; more than 20% are singletons. The receptor was isolated from a human donor in good health (CMV status not recorded). Some clones in this sample may be carry-over from other donors' samples. This chain joins TRBV3-1 and TRBJ2-3; D is perhaps TRBD2 (6 bases). The sample consisted of PBMCs. The CDR3 DNA sequence: TGTGCCAGCAGCCAAGATGGGGTAATCGGGAGCGCCCCAGATACGCAGTATTTT. This sequence encodes CASSQDGVIGSAPDTQYF.